This T cell receptor beta chain was sequenced for a study of T cells in Graves' hyperthyroidism and ophthalmopathy (dated by TCRdb to between 2017 and 2020). Describing the broader study: To identify TCR V-J signatures that set the groups apart, the researchers used a discovery cohort of about a hundred patients, made up of around 42 with Graves' ophthalmopathy and some 55 with stable Graves' hyperthyroidism. The paper describes TCR Vbeta CDR3 sequencing of 135 peripheral blood samples, made up of around 41 ophthalmopathy patients, roughly 75 hyperthyroidism patients and 17 progressor patients. The roughly 94 discovery patients were randomly split 7:3 into training and test sets. An independent validation cohort of fewer than 20 hyperthyroidism patients and about 15 patients who later progressed to ophthalmopathy tested prospective prediction of ophthalmopathy. After blood sampling, hyperthyroidism patients were treated with methimazole at a starting dose of 30 mg daily, and ophthalmopathy patients were treated with high-dose intravenous methylprednisolone. The study also compared thyroid tissue and blood T-cell repertoires from 6 or 7 Graves' hyperthyroidism patients. Study-level results and caveats: No statistical method was used to set the sample size in advance, and investigators knew the group allocation. In validation, progression to ophthalmopathy was predicted by the model with 65% to 71% sensitivity and around 76% specificity, a median of around 5.9 months before onset. In cross-validation, a model built on a 13 V-J signature told ophthalmopathy apart from stable hyperthyroidism with 85% to 90% sensitivity and around 81% specificity, and in testing the same model reached 80%/75%. Blood samples also contained most of the expanded thyroid clonotypes (frequency above 0.001), which suggests that blood repertoires may reflect thyroid immune responses.

The TCR beta CDR3 regions were amplified from the RNA transcripts. The TCR CDR3 was subjected to a first round of RT-PCR using the HTBI primer set and the Qiagen OneStep RT-PCR kit. The libraries were constructed in a second round of multiplex PCR and then size-selected and purified. The libraries were sequenced on an Illumina HiSeq2000 using paired-end 100 bp reads. From the authors' description of their analysis: SOAPnuke was used to process the raw data, removing reads that contained adapters or uncalled bases, had a mean Phred below 15, or lacked an exact match to the constant primer or identifier. COPE v1.2.5 was used to merge the high-quality paired reads, and each unique nucleotide sequence was defined as a clonotype. Clonotypes were aligned to IMGT TRBV, TRBD and TRBJ reference segments using MiTCR v1.1. Only V-J combinations with frequency above 0.0001, covering about 99% of repertoires, were analysed. The TCS score was defined as the ratio of F50 (clonal expansion) to E x V (chaos), calculated using BLOSUM62-based TCRdist between CDR3 peptides within each V-J. Welch's t-statistics and random forest reduced 450 to 600 V-J features to some 14, which were used in a naive Bayes classifier (R e1071). Thyroid-blood repertoire similarity was quantified with the Morisita-Horn index. In TCRdb, the public reads were trimmed at Q25 with fastp and aligned with MiXCR, with productive beta chains retained. Merged by CDR3 protein, the rows form single entries marked with the most common genes and DNA. TCRdb's processing, not the authors' own work, is the source of the V and J calls. This sample gives about 640,000 distinct CDR3 sequences in total; about 45% of them show up just once. The ten top clones hold approximately 7.2% of the sample.

The study excluded patients with uncontrolled infections, other autoimmune diseases, pregnancy or lactation. Clinical symptoms, serum thyroxine and TRAb, thyroid ultrasound, and orbital computed tomography formed the basis for the diagnoses. Trizol reagent was used to extract total RNA, and RNA quality was then checked on an Agilent 2100 Bioanalyzer. Comment on this clonotype: The target of this receptor is not known. No base-level quality is on record; no much larger clone is a single base apart.

CDR1 and CDR2, looked up from the germline V gene, are SNHLY and FYNNEI. Reading from cysteine to phenylalanine, the CDR3 counts 15 amino acids. Of all the DNA, just the CDR3 is kept, 45 bases in frame from base 1. Compared with germline, V lacks 4 bases and J lacks 6 bases; bases without a gene match: 5. This TCR derives from an adult man with Graves' disease, either hyperthyroidism or ophthalmopathy (not recorded which). The sequence links TRBV2 to TRBJ1-6, and TRBD1 aligns with 8 junction nucleotides. What was sequenced was peripheral blood or thyroid tissue (not recorded which). The DNA is TGTGCCAGCAGTGTAACAGGGGGAGGTAATTCACCCCTCCACTTT. Its protein is CASSVTGGGNSPLHF.